Included here is one TCR beta chain sequence, with context. Antigen specificity is unknown. This entry comes from a study of siplizumab effects on memory and regulatory T cells. Study outcomes and limitations: Phenotypic classification as naive or memory proved unattainable for roughly 80-96% of proliferating CD4+ or CD8+ clones. For mappable alloreactive CD4+ clones, the mean Treg-derived fraction was approximately 69% with siplizumab and 26.9% in controls. Solely a minor proportion of alloreactive clones could be assigned to unstimulated subsets.

V shed 5 bases and J 5 bases; nucleotides not matched to a gene: 6. There are 14 residues in the CDR3. Germline CDR1 LNHDA, CDR2 SQIVND (reference sequence). Only in-frame clones appear in the TCRdb table, and some are missing; sequencing was by immunoSEQ multiplex PCR. The sample has under 130,000 clones, 93% seen once. This chain connects TRBV19 to TRBJ1-5; TRBD1 matches 7 bases. This TCR was sampled from a human donor in good health. The source material was CD4+ T cells sorted from blood. In DNA form, the CDR3 reads TGTGCCAGTAGTCGCACAGGGGTCTATCAGCCCCAGCATTTT. Translation gives CASSRTGVYQPQHF.